This section outlines one T cell receptor (beta chain) sequence together with its context. The data originate from a study of cytomegalovirus exposure and HLA in healthy donors. PCR involved 60 Vbeta and 13 Jbeta primers. Measured with immunoSEQ multiplex PCR; TCRdb has only the in-frame clones, and not every one. The sample records tens of thousands of clones, approximately 81% being singletons. The receptor's source is a man between 50 and 59 years old in good health and CMV-seronegative. Sequencing was performed on PBMCs.

The CDR3 DNA reads as TGTGCCAGCAGCCCAGGCGGGGAGGGCCCTTACGAGCAGTACTTC. It specifies CASSPGGEGPYEQYF. J is TRBJ2-7 and V is TRBV7-3; TRBD2 aligns across 7 bases. Germline trimming cut 5 bases from V and 4 bases from J; bases unmatched to any gene: 11. The CDR3 has 15 residues. The germline gives CDR1 SGHTA, CDR2 FQGTGA.